This T cell receptor beta chain came from a study of metastatic and nonmetastatic thyroid tumors. The wider study: The comparison covered peripheral blood and tumor or nodule tissue in malignant and benign thyroid patients. Study-level results: Reportedly, malignant thyroid tumors had significantly higher TCR beta diversity than benign nodules, in blood and tumor.

On this clone itself: Its antigen is unidentified.

The CDR3 sequence is 16 residues long. V lost 4 bases and J lost 6; bases outside the gene matches: 7. Per the study methods: The study's classifier, a distant-metastasis tool for papillary thyroid cancer, was built using CDR3 differences across clinicopathological groups. TCRdb recomputed clones from the PCR reads via MiXCR. The V and J calls shown here were made by TCRdb, not taken from the authors' results. The table shows roughly 14,000 clones, with over 25% occurring only once. Thyroid surgery was performed in patients who had received no treatment beforehand. The chain couples TRBV12-3 or TRBV12-4 to TRBJ2-2; TRBD1 matches at 11 bases. The sequence derives from a female donor with papillary thyroid cancer or a benign thyroid nodule (not recorded which). Some clones in this sample may be carry-over from other donors' samples. Sequencing was done on a sample of tumor tissue. In nucleotides, the CDR3 is TGTGCCAGCAGTTCTCCGGGACAGGGGGTCCCCGGGGAGCTGTTTTTT. This gives the protein CASSSPGQGVPGELFF.